This T cell receptor (beta chain) appears in the sequencing data of a study of T cell changes during pregnancy in multiple sclerosis (dated by TCRdb to the late 2010s). Regarding the complete study: The study looked at changes in the T cell repertoire across pregnancy in women with multiple sclerosis.

At the junction V is shortened by 0 bases and J by 2 bases; bases outside the gene matches: 3. CDR3 length: 15 amino acids, cysteine to phenylalanine. Left in the record is the CDR3 DNA by itself, 45 bases read in frame from the first base. The CDR1 and CDR2 encoded by the germline V gene are SGHRS and YFSETQ. Libraries were constructed by the immunoSEQ multiplex PCR assay. Here the immuneACCESS table is served through TCRdb, limited to in-frame sequences with V and J called. Missing clones are a known gap in these copies; in checked studies unresolved V genes cover under half, and the rest lacks a known reason. The sample table shows about 77,000 clones, and approximately 90% are seen once. Of the sample, less than 2.5% falls within the top ten clones. To note about this clone: Its antigen is still unknown. Per-base qualities were not stored, and no clone one base away is much larger. Other nucleotide sequences from this sample produce the same CDR3.

The clonotype was recovered from a female donor with multiple sclerosis, enrolled in a pregnancy study. The chain links TRBV5-1 with TRBJ2-5; 8 of the junction bases match TRBD2. Specimen: peripheral blood, collected before pregnancy. The sequenced DNA: TGCGCCAGCAGCTTGGGTGGCGGGGGGCAAGAGACCCAGTACTTC. Its coded protein is CASSLGGGGQETQYF.